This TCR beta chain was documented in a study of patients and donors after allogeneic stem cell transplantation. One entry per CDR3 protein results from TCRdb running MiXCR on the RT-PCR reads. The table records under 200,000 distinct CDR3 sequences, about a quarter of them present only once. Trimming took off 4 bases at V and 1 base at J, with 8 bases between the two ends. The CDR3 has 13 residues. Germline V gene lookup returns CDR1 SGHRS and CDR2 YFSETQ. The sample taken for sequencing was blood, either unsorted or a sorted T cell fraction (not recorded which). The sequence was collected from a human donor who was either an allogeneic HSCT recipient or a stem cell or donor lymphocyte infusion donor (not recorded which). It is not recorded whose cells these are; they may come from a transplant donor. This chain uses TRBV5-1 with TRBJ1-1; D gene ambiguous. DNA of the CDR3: TGCGCCAGCAGCGGAACAGCGAACACTGAAGCTTTCTTT. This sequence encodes CASSGTANTEAFF.